Following are 14 T cell receptor beta chains from one sample sequenced in a study of early T cells in non-severe SARS-CoV-2 infection. TCRdb reprocessed the 5' RACE reads via MiXCR and lists one record per CDR3 protein. The top ten hold roughly 4% of the sample, which has tens of thousands of distinct CDR3 sequences, under 9% seen once. Sequences were derived from whole blood, sampled at baseline. The source of these receptors is an adult who was a healthcare worker with PCR-confirmed SARS-CoV-2 infection or an uninfected control (not recorded which).

The chain joins TRBV7-9 to TRBJ1-4; D remains ambiguous. The V gene lost 3 bases and the J gene lost 8 bases, with 7 bases spanning the gap. The CDR3 has 12 amino acids. The germline V gene has CDR1 SEHNR and CDR2 FQNEAQ (reference sequence). CDR3 DNA: TGTGCCAGCAGCTTCGGTGTAGAAAAACTGTTTTTT. Translated, it gives CASSFGVEKLFF.

This clonotype was picked up many times. The genes are TRBV2 and TRBJ1-4, with 10 bases identical to TRBD1. CDR1 SNHLY and CDR2 FYNNEI come from the germline V gene. The CDR3 loop spans 14 amino acids. The J segment lost 7 bases and the V segment lost 8 bases, leaving 7 bases of the junction unmatched. CDR3 region: CASGSGQGSEKLFF. For the CDR3, the DNA is TGTGCCAGCGGGTCGGGACAGGGGAGTGAAAAACTGTTTTTT.

The rearrangement links TRBV7-2 to TRBJ1-5; D call uncertain. The CDR3 runs 13 residues. Trimming cost V 5 bases and J 3 bases, with 8 bases left between them. Germline CDR1 SGHTA, CDR2 FQGNSA. This chain's CDR3 is CASSVQVNQPQHF. The CDR3 coding sequence is TGTGCCAGCAGCGTTCAAGTCAATCAGCCCCAGCATTTT.

This clonotype was recorded a few times. The rearrangement uses TRBV3-1 and TRBJ1-1; D is uncertain. Germline lookup yields CDR1 LGHDT and CDR2 YNNKEL (reference sequence). With 1 base removed from V and 1 base from J, the gap between germline ends came to 10 bases. CDR3 length: 15 residues. This CDR3 is CASSQGNGWNTEAFF. CDR3 nucleotide sequence: TGTGCCAGCAGCCAAGGAAACGGATGGAACACTGAAGCTTTCTTT.

For this clonotype: Relative to the germline gene, one junction end is altered; a read error may explain this. For the CDR3, the DNA is TGTGCCAGCAGTTTTGGACAGGGGGCGAACACCGAGGAGCTGTTTTTT. This gives the protein CASSFGQGANTEELFF. The chain carries TRBV12-3 or TRBV12-4 and TRBJ2-2, with TRBD1 identical over 11 bases. CDR3 length: 16 amino acids.

There are many counts of this clonotype. The J gene is TRBJ1-3, the V gene TRBV3-1; D call uncertain. The CDR3 runs to 15 residues. Germline V gene data show CDR1 as LGHDT and CDR2 as YNNKEL (reference sequence). V was pared by 4 bases and J by 4 bases, with 14 bases between. CDR3 coding DNA: TGTGCCAGCAGCCGTAGAGGACCCCGAGGAAACACCATATATTTT. Residues: CASSRRGPRGNTIYF.

This clonotype was detected ten times or more. V usage is TRBV2 and J usage is TRBJ2-5, with 10 bases matching TRBD1. This CDR3 spans 15 amino acids. The germline CDR1 and CDR2 sequences are SNHLY and FYNNEI. V lost 5 bases to trimming and J lost 3 bases; unmatched junction nucleotides: 6. CDR3 in amino acids: CASSRRTGGKETQYF. CDR3 bases: TGTGCCAGCAGTCGACGGACAGGGGGGAAAGAGACCCAGTACTTC.

This clonotype was observed a few times. CDR3 coding DNA: TGTGCCAGCTCACCAAGGCCCTCCCCAGGAGAGACCCAGTACTTC. Translated: CASSPRPSPGETQYF. The V and J genes are TRBV18 and TRBJ2-5; D gene uncertain. Germline lookup yields CDR1 KGHSH and CDR2 LQKENI. Trimming shortened V by 2 bases and J by 4 bases, and 14 bases separated the two germline ends. The CDR3 covers 15 residues.

This clonotype appeared many times. The chain recombines TRBV19 with TRBJ1-1; 9 bases align to TRBD1. The CDR3 length is 15 residues. Per germline, CDR1 LNHDA and CDR2 SQIVND (reference sequence). The V gene end was trimmed by 5 bases and the J gene end by 5 bases; junction bases not matched to a gene: 9. CDR3 sequence reads: CASSPGQGRMTEAFF. DNA of the CDR3: TGTGCCAGTAGTCCAGGACAGGGGAGGATGACTGAAGCTTTCTTT.

This clonotype appeared a few times. The chain recombines TRBV5-4 with TRBJ2-3; D may match TRBD1 or TRBD2 (5 bases each). The germline CDR1 and CDR2 sequences are SGHNT and YYREEE (reference sequence). This CDR3 comprises 16 residues. Trimming removed 3 bases at V and 0 bases at J, with 14 bases between. The CDR3 sequence: CASSSPLGASTDTQYF. The CDR3 coding sequence is TGTGCCAGCAGCTCACCCCTCGGGGCCAGCACAGATACGCAGTATTTT.

This rearrangement joins TRBV14 to TRBJ2-3, with a tentative D call TRBD1 (5 bases). CDR3 length equals 15 residues. CDR1 and CDR2 (germline): SGHDN, FVKESK. Trimming shortened V by 4 bases and J by 0 bases, and 11 bases separated the two germline ends. The CDR3 nucleotides are TGTGCCAGCAGCCTGGGGCCAGGGAGCACAGATACGCAGTATTTT. It encodes CASSLGPGSTDTQYF.

This clonotype was picked up many times. This chain joins TRBV10-3 and TRBJ2-7; TRBD1 aligns across 10 bases. Germline V lookup: CDR1 ENHRY, CDR2 SYGVKD. V gave up 0 bases and J gave up 5 bases; unmatched junction bases: 4. This CDR3 is 15 amino acids long. The CDR3 loop is CAISESRDRGNEQYF. The DNA for the CDR3 is TGTGCCATCAGTGAGTCCCGGGACAGGGGCAACGAGCAGTACTTC.

This clonotype was counted only a few times. The chain recombines TRBV28 with TRBJ1-1; D not certain. CDR3 length: 17 amino acids. V shed 5 bases and J shed 5 bases, with 24 bases lying between them. CDR1 and CDR2 from the germline V gene are MDHEN and SYDVKM. The CDR3 region is CASSGSSLTGSRTEAFF. The CDR3 DNA reads as TGTGCCAGCAGTGGGTCTTCTCTCACCGGATCGAGGACTGAAGCTTTCTTT. The full variable domain, its missing parts supplied by reference TRBV28 and TRBJ1-1, is DVKVTQSSRYLVKRTGEKVFLECVQDMDHENMFWYRQDPGLGLRLIYFSYDVKMKEKGDIPEGYSVSREKKERFSLILESASTNQTSMYLCASSGSSLTGSRTEAFFGQGTRLTVV.

This clonotype was counted at least ten times. The gene calls are TRBV20-1 and TRBJ2-7; 11 bases map to TRBD1. V lost 7 bases and J lost 6; bases outside the gene matches: 8. The germline gives CDR1 DFQATT, CDR2 SNEGSKA (reference sequence). The CDR3 is 13 amino acids. DNA for the CDR3: TGCAGTGTCCCCGGGACAGGGGGTTTCGAGCAGTACTTC. It encodes CSVPGTGGFEQYF.